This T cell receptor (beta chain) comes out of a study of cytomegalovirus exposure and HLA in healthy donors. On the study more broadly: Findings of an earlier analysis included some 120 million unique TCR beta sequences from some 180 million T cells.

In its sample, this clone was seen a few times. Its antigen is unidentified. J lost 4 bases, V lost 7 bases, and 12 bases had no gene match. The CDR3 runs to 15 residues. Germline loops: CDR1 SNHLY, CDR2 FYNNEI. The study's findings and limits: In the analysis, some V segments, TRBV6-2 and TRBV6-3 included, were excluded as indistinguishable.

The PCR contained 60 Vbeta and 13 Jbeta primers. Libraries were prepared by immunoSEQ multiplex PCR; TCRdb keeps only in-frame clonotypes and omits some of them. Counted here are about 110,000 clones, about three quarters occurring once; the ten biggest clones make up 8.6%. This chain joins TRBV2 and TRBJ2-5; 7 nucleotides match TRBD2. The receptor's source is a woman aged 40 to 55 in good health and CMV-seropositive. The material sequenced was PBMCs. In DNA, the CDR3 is TGTGCCAGCACTCGGGGCGGGAGAGGACGAGAGACCCAGTACTTC. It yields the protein CASTRGGRGRETQYF.